This record covers a single TCR beta chain. V lost 6 bases to trimming and J lost 1 base; unmatched junction nucleotides: 4. The CDR3 extends over 15 amino acids. Per the germline V gene, CDR1 is KGHSH and CDR2 is LQKENI. This record belongs to a study of blood T cell repertoires in COVID-19. Study context: Whether acute or convalescent, the COVID-19 samples came from the United States, Italy and Spain. Sample material is recorded as cDNA or gDNA derived from T cells, B-cell-depleted T cells, or PBMCs.

Authors' analysis steps: Amplification of reference gene primers provided the estimated nucleated cell counts. Measured with immunoSEQ multiplex PCR; TCRdb has only the in-frame clones, and not every one. Clonal size and the V and J genes are those of that table, whereas D and trimming came from the DNA. The sample records a few hundred thousand clones, 88% being singletons. The sequence derives from a human donor in a cohort sampled during active COVID-19. Sequenced input: peripheral blood. V and J are TRBV18 and TRBJ2-2; 8 bases fit TRBD1. The CDR3 DNA reads TGTGCCAGCTCCCTCGGACAGGGGAACACCGGGGAGCTGTTTTTT. Protein sequence: CASSLGQGNTGELFF.